This paragraph covers one T cell receptor beta chain sequence. The trim removed 6 bases at V and 0 bases at J, leaving 5 bases unmatched. The CDR3 loop spans 15 amino acids. Looked up from germline, CDR1 is MNHNS and CDR2 is SASEGT. This sample stems from a study of shared T cell receptors in the human thymus. TCRdb keeps only in-frame clones here, not all; method: immunoSEQ multiplex PCR. The data hold almost 550,000 clones, with 70% to 80% observed a single time. This sample also appeared in a second study, on human thymus T cells.

The chain employs TRBV6-1 and TRBJ1-5, with TRBD1 matching 7 bases. The specimen was thymocytes. The source of this sequence is a boy in the first two years of life with a congenital heart defect. The CDR3 DNA follows: TGTGCCAGCAGCGGGACAGAATATAGCAATCAGCCCCAGCATTTT. This codes for CASSGTEYSNQPQHF.